These 12 T cell receptor beta chains share one sample of origin, sequenced in a study of human T cells and chemical hapten exposure. Unfractionated whole blood was the source from which total RNA was extracted. TCRdb fed the 5' RACE reads into MiXCR, producing one record per CDR3 protein. The repertoire holds about 140,000 distinct CDR3 sequences, with approximately 4% as singletons. The receptors come from a female donor in good health.

This clonotype has a count of ten or more. The rearrangement joins TRBV7-2 to TRBJ1-5; 8 bases map to TRBD1. V gave up 3 bases and J gave up 0 bases; unmatched junction bases: 13. The germline CDR1 and CDR2 sequences are SGHTA and FQGNSA. This CDR3 is 19 amino acids long. CDR3 nucleotides: TGTGCCAGCAGCTTTAGACAAATTGGGACAGGAACTAGCAATCAGCCCCAGCATTTT. Protein product: CASSFRQIGTGTSNQPQHF.

This sequence joins TRBV29-1 and TRBJ2-6, with 12 bases matching TRBD1. Trimming at V came to 5 bases and at J to 2 bases, leaving 4 bases not matched to a gene. The germline gives CDR1 SQVTM, CDR2 ANQGSEA. The CDR3 runs 16 residues. The CDR3 DNA reads as TGCAGCGTTCGGGACAGGGGGCCGGCTGGGGCCAACGTCCTGACTTTC. Translating it yields CSVRDRGPAGANVLTF.

This clonotype was observed many times. The chain joins TRBV20-1 to TRBJ1-4; D is perhaps TRBD1 (5 bases). V was shortened by 0 bases and J by 8 bases, with 22 bases between the two germline ends. In germline, CDR1 is DFQATT, CDR2 SNEGSKA (reference sequence). This CDR3 comprises 17 residues. The CDR3 spells CSARDLTKLRGGEKLFF. In nucleotides, the CDR3 is TGCAGTGCTAGAGATCTAACCAAATTAAGGGGTGGCGAAAAACTGTTTTTT.

The rearrangement joins TRBV5-1 to TRBJ2-5; 8 bases match TRBD2. Germline V gene sequence: CDR1 SGHRS, CDR2 YFSETQ. This CDR3 is built from 20 residues. V lost 3 bases, J lost 4 bases, and 23 bases stayed unmatched. The CDR3 protein is CASSSLIGTSAGGLGETQYF. In nucleotides, the CDR3 is TGCGCCAGCAGCTCTCTGATTGGGACATCGGCGGGGGGATTGGGAGAGACCCAGTACTTC.

This clonotype showed up many times. The chain couples TRBV4-3 to TRBJ2-3; 8 bases map to TRBD2. J was trimmed by 4 bases and V by 4 bases; bases with no gene match: 7. The germline V gene has CDR1 LGHNA and CDR2 YSLEER. The CDR3 is made up of 15 amino acids. The CDR3 here is CASSRSGTRADTQYF. The CDR3 DNA reads as TGCGCCAGCAGCCGATCCGGGACTAGAGCAGATACGCAGTATTTT.

This clonotype was recorded at least ten times. V is TRBV20-1 and J is TRBJ1-1; D is undetermined. The CDR3 spans 11 residues. V gave up 4 bases and J gave up 8 bases, with 11 bases separating them. Germline CDR1 and CDR2: DFQATT and SNEGSKA (reference sequence). CDR3 nucleotide sequence: TGCAGTGCTATTGAGGTGTCCGAAGCTTTCTTT. Translated: CSAIEVSEAFF.

This clonotype was found many times. V gene TRBV7-2 combines with J gene TRBJ1-5; a weak D match, TRBD1 (6 bases). Trimming stripped 4 bases from V and 2 bases from J, with 9 bases between. The CDR3 is made up of 14 amino acids. Germline lookup yields CDR1 SGHTA and CDR2 FQGNSA. CDR3 coding DNA: TGTGCCAGCAGCTCCCGACAGGGCAATCAGCCCCAGCATTTT. It yields the protein CASSSRQGNQPQHF.

In this sample, this clonotype turned up many times. The rearrangement links TRBV7-9 to TRBJ2-1, with TRBD2 identical over 12 bases. The J segment lost 8 bases and the V segment lost 5 bases, leaving 10 bases of the junction unmatched. The CDR3 loop spans 16 amino acids. Germline V gene data show CDR1 as SEHNR and CDR2 as FQNEAQ (reference sequence). The chain's CDR3 is CASSLGLAGIGYEQFF. The CDR3, as DNA: TGTGCCAGCAGCCTCGGACTAGCGGGGATTGGGTATGAGCAGTTCTTC. The variable domain in full, completed from reference TRBV7-9 and TRBJ2-1, reads DTGVSQNPRHKITKRGQNVTFRCDPISEHNRLYWYRQTLGQGPEFLTYFQNEAQLEKSRLLSDRFSAERPKGSFSTLEIQRTEQGDSAMYLCASSLGLAGIGYEQFFGPGTRLTVL.

This clonotype appeared a few times. The chain couples TRBV11-2 to TRBJ1-6; D not certain. V gave up 0 bases and J gave up 7 bases, with 22 bases separating them. This CDR3 region has 19 residues. CDR1 is SGHAT, CDR2 FQNNGV, per germline. The CDR3: CASSLDASPTLVLNSPLHF. In DNA, the CDR3 is TGTGCCAGCAGCTTAGATGCCTCCCCCACCCTGGTGTTAAATTCACCCCTCCACTTT.

There are many counts of this clonotype. The V call is TRBV3-1, the J call TRBJ1-3; 7 bases agree with TRBD1. Per the germline V gene, CDR1 is LGHDT and CDR2 is YNNKEL (reference sequence). Trimming at V came to 1 base and at J to 4 bases, leaving 7 bases not matched to a gene. CDR3 size: 16 residues. The CDR3 DNA reads TGTGCCAGCAGCCAAGTTGTCGGGACAGCGGGAAACACCATATATTTT. Amino acid sequence: CASSQVVGTAGNTIYF.

This clonotype turned up a few times. The CDR3 region is CASRDRGASSGYTF. DNA of the CDR3: TGTGCCAGCAGGGACAGGGGAGCATCCAGCGGCTACACCTTC. This chain uses TRBV6-1 with TRBJ1-2; 9 bases fit TRBD1. V lost 6 bases and J lost 8; bases outside the gene matches: 10. CDR3 size: 14 residues. Germline V lookup: CDR1 MNHNS, CDR2 SASEGT.

Many counts were recorded for this clonotype. A much larger clone is a single base away; this may be a read error. The chain joins TRBV29-1 to TRBJ2-3; D possibly uses TRBD1 or TRBD2 (7 bases each). V was cut by 6 bases and J by 14 bases, with 24 bases left in between. The CDR3 sequence is 13 residues long. The V gene's germline CDR1 is SQVTM and CDR2 ANQGSEA. Here the CDR3 reads CSVGGGLEGARYF. In nucleotides, the CDR3 is TGCAGCGTCGGAGGTGGACTAGAGGGGGCCCGGTATTTT.